This TCR beta chain is from a study of early T cells in non-severe SARS-CoV-2 infection. Study in general: Sequenced material consisted of bulk RNA (from unsorted whole blood), and chains were unpaired.

Findings and caveats of the study: Matching against VDJdb likely underestimated virus-specific expansions, favoring anti-spike CD8.

The CDR3 runs to 14 residues. V lost 6 bases and J lost 3, with 17 bases in between. CDR1 is DFQATT, CDR2 SNEGSKA, per germline (reference sequence). In the library, individual cDNA molecules carried attached unique molecular identifiers. MiXCR, run by TCRdb on the 5' RACE reads, gives a single entry per CDR3 protein. The sample holds about 44,000 distinct CDR3 sequences, approximately 6.2% seen once. In its sample, this clonotype was seen a few times. The antigen is not known. The chain couples TRBV20-1 to TRBJ1-1; D not resolved. Sequenced here: whole blood, sampled at baseline. The clonotype was recovered from an adult who was a healthcare worker with PCR-confirmed SARS-CoV-2 infection or an uninfected control (not recorded which). CDR3 amino acids: CSAHGPGIDTEAFF. The CDR3 DNA reads as TGCAGTGCCCACGGTCCGGGGATTGACACTGAAGCTTTCTTT.